Each of the 14 T cell receptor beta chains below was sequenced from the same sample in a study of T cells in Graves' hyperthyroidism and ophthalmopathy. RNA transcripts yielded amplified TCR beta CDR3 regions. First-round RT-PCR with HTBI primers amplified the TCR CDR3 region. TCRdb fed the multiplex PCR reads into MiXCR, producing one record per CDR3 protein. The sample holds hundreds of thousands of distinct CDR3 sequences, more than 20% seen once. Sequencing input: blood. Receptor source: a man aged 30-40 years with Graves' ophthalmopathy.

This clonotype was observed many times. The CDR3 sequence: CAWRSGVSYEQYF. In DNA form, the CDR3 reads TGTGCCTGGCGTTCAGGGGTTTCCTACGAGCAGTACTTC. The chain links TRBV30 to TRBJ2-7; D might be TRBD1 (6 bases). The germline V gene has CDR1 GTSNPN and CDR2 SVGIG (reference sequence). V was trimmed by 5 bases and J by 1 base, leaving 12 bases between them. The CDR3 has 13 residues. The full variable domain, rest sourced from reference TRBV30 and TRBJ2-7, is SQTIHQWPATLVQPVGSPLSLECTVEGTSNPNLYWYRQAAGRGLQLLFYSVGIGQISSEVPQNLSASRPQDRQFILSSKKLLLSDSGFYLCAWRSGVSYEQYFGPGTRLTVT.

This clonotype turned up a few times. The chain combines TRBV5-1 with TRBJ1-4; tentative D call: TRBD1 (5 bases). CDR3 length equals 15 residues. Deletions cut 0 bases from V and 4 bases from J, with 10 bases between. Per the germline V gene, CDR1 is SGHRS and CDR2 is YFSETQ. In nucleotides, the CDR3 is TGCGCCAGCAGCTTGGTGGGCGGGGGTAATGAAAAACTGTTTTTT. It specifies CASSLVGGGNEKLFF.

This clonotype occurred many times. The chain couples TRBV7-8 to TRBJ1-1; D perhaps matches TRBD1 (6 bases). The germline V gene encodes CDR1 SGHVS and CDR2 FQNEAQ. The CDR3 runs to 17 residues. V lost 5 bases, J lost 3 bases, and 22 bases lay in between. The CDR3 reads CASSLGAGTKIYTEAFF. CDR3 DNA: TGTGCCAGCAGCCTGGGGGCAGGCACAAAGATATACACTGAAGCTTTCTTT.

The CDR3 here is CSVPGLATGELFF. CDR3 nucleotide sequence: TGCAGCGTACCGGGACTAGCGACCGGGGAGCTGTTTTTT. The V call is TRBV29-1, the J call TRBJ2-2; 10 nucleotides match TRBD2. Per germline, CDR1 SQVTM and CDR2 ANQGSEA. CDR3 size: 13 residues. The ends lost 6 bases at V and 5 bases at J; junction bases unmatched: 3.

V usage is TRBV19 and J usage is TRBJ2-2; D might be TRBD2 (6 bases). Germline CDR1 reads LNHDA; CDR2 reads SQIVND (reference sequence). This CDR3 comprises 15 residues. V shed 3 bases and J shed 1 base, with 9 bases lying between them. The CDR3, as DNA: TGTGCCAGTAGTATTCAGGGAGGGAACACCGGGGAGCTGTTTTTT. Translated, it gives CASSIQGGNTGELFF.

The rearrangement joins TRBV30 to TRBJ2-1, with a tentative D call TRBD2 (5 bases). This CDR3 has 14 amino acids. The germline CDR1 and CDR2 sequences are GTSNPN and SVGIG (reference sequence). The ends were cut back, 6 bases at V and 4 bases at J, with 16 bases in the middle. This chain's CDR3 is CACLAAGVYNEQFF. For the CDR3, the DNA is TGTGCCTGCTTGGCGGCCGGGGTTTACAATGAGCAGTTCTTC.

This clonotype turned up a few times. This sequence joins TRBV18 and TRBJ2-1, with unresolved D. CDR3 size: 15 residues. CDR1 is KGHSH, CDR2 LQKENI, per germline. V lost 0 bases, J lost 2 bases, and 8 bases lay in between. CDR3 sequence reads: CASSPPSAAYNEQFF. The CDR3, as DNA: TGTGCCAGCTCACCACCGAGCGCCGCCTACAATGAGCAGTTCTTC.

The chain couples TRBV29-1 to TRBJ2-7, with 10 nucleotides matching TRBD2. J gave up 2 bases and V 2 bases, and 3 bases lay outside the gene matches. The CDR3 covers 14 residues. Germline values: CDR1 SQVTM, CDR2 ANQGSEA. CDR3 protein: CSVELAGDPYEQYF. The CDR3 coding sequence is TGCAGCGTTGAACTAGCGGGAGACCCCTACGAGCAGTACTTC.

In regard to this clonotype: With a much larger clone just one base away, this may be a read error. The chain recombines TRBV28 with TRBJ2-7; the match to TRBD1 covers 11 bases. The CDR3 sequence is 15 residues long. Germline lookup yields CDR1 MDHEN and CDR2 SYDVKM. In DNA, the CDR3 is TGTGCCAGCAGTGGCGCGGGACAGGGGGGAGAAGAGCTGTACTTC. The encoded protein is CASSGAGQGGEELYF.

V gene TRBV20-1 combines with J gene TRBJ2-1; TRBD2 agrees at 14 bases. Germline CDR1 and CDR2: DFQATT and SNEGSKA (reference sequence). The CDR3 is 18 residues long. The trim removed 1 base at V and 3 bases at J, leaving 8 bases unmatched. CDR3 loop: CSARGGTSGSRYYNEQFF. CDR3 bases: TGCAGTGCTAGAGGGGGGACTAGCGGGAGTCGGTACTACAATGAGCAGTTCTTC.

The chain recombines TRBV12-3 or TRBV12-4 with TRBJ2-3; TRBD2 matches 15 bases. After removal of 6 bases from V and 1 base from J, the junction contained 11 bases not matched to a gene. The CDR3 covers 19 residues. CDR3 DNA sequence: TGTGCCAGCAGCCCTGGACTAGCGGGAGGGGGGGTCGGCACAGATACGCAGTATTTT. Translation: CASSPGLAGGGVGTDTQYF.

The J gene is TRBJ1-5, the V gene TRBV5-1, with D possibly matching TRBD1 (5 bases). Trimming took off 0 bases at V and 5 bases at J, with 12 bases between the two ends. The CDR3 is made up of 15 amino acids. Germline values: CDR1 SGHRS, CDR2 YFSETQ. CDR3 amino acids: CASSLEGHFYQPQHF. DNA for the CDR3: TGCGCCAGCAGCTTGGAAGGACACTTTTATCAGCCCCAGCATTTT. Supplemented by reference TRBV5-1 and TRBJ1-5, the full variable domain reads KAGVTQTPRYLIKTRGQQVTLSCSPISGHRSVSWYQQTPGQGLQFLFEYFSETQRNKGNFPGRFSGRQFSNSRSEMNVSTLELGDSALYLCASSLEGHFYQPQHFGDGTRLSIL.

This clonotype was detected only a few times. This chain connects TRBV13 to TRBJ1-1; TRBD1 is a possible D gene (6 bases). V lost 0 bases and J lost 8, with 19 bases in between. CDR1 and CDR2 (germline): PRHDT, FYEKMQ (reference sequence). The CDR3 spans 16 residues. CDR3 sequence (DNA): TGTGCCAGCAGCTTAGGCGGCAGGGGAAGGGAGGCCGAAGCTTTCTTT. Translating gives CASSLGGRGREAEAFF.

This clonotype was observed at least ten times. The rearrangement links TRBV20-1 to TRBJ2-3; D might be TRBD2 (6 bases). Trimming pared 1 base from V and 3 bases from J, leaving 14 bases between. The CDR3 covers 15 residues. CDR1 and CDR2 from the germline V gene are DFQATT and SNEGSKA (reference sequence). As DNA, the CDR3 is TGCAGTGCTAGAGGGATCAGCCTAGCGACAGATACGCAGTATTTT. It encodes CSARGISLATDTQYF.